This TCR beta chain was sequenced in a study of blood T cells in healthy people across ages. Regarding the study as a whole: Lack of knowledge of donor CMV status possibly confounded expanded clonotype changes.

Through a sample-barcoded 5' primer and a J-beta primer mix, a second PCR was run for roughly 6 to 12 cycles. From the 5' RACE reads, TCRdb called clonotypes with MiXCR, one entry per CDR3 protein. Of a few hundred thousand distinct CDR3 sequences in the sample, more than 45% were seen once. This clonotype was seen more than once but under ten times. Antigen unknown. The CDR3 totals 14 residues. After removal of 3 bases from V and 4 bases from J, the junction contained 8 bases not matched to a gene. Germline CDR1 and CDR2: SQVTM and ANQGSEA. Sample: blood. The chain is built from TRBV29-1 and TRBJ1-1; 7 bases are a match to TRBD1. This TCR was recovered from a man in his sixties in good health. The CDR3 DNA follows: TGCAGCGTTGAGGCGGTCAGGGGGACCACTGAAGCTTTCTTT. Amino acids: CSVEAVRGTTEAFF.